The 16 T cell receptor beta chains below come from one sample, sequenced in a study of CD8+ T cells in alopecia areata. Treatment meaning: oral pan-JAK inhibitor, 5-10 mg twice daily. cDNA serving as the sequencing template came from extracted, reverse transcribed RNA. TCRdb's copy holds only in-frame clones and misses some; the assay was immunoSEQ multiplex PCR. The sample consists of about 110,000 clones, 80% to 85% of them appearing once. Sample: CD8+ T cells sorted from blood, taken at week 24, from a patient treated with tofacitinib. These TCRs come from a human donor with alopecia areata.

V and J are TRBV19 and TRBJ1-5, with D hard to call. The CDR3 has 15 residues. Trimming shortened V by 4 bases and J by 0 bases, and 10 bases separated the two germline ends. Germline V CDR1 and CDR2: LNHDA, SQIVND (reference sequence). CDR3 nucleotides: TGTGCCAGTAGTACGGACGGATATAGCAATCAGCCCCAGCATTTT. It yields the protein CASSTDGYSNQPQHF.

This sequence joins TRBV7-8 and TRBJ2-2; D is perhaps TRBD1 or TRBD2 (5 bases each). V lost 4 bases, J lost 0 bases, and 18 bases lay in between. Per germline, CDR1 SGHVS and CDR2 FQNEAQ. The CDR3 totals 18 residues. The CDR3 sequence is CASSYHRDGRSNTGELFF. DNA for the CDR3: TGTGCCAGCAGCTATCACCGGGACGGACGTTCGAACACCGGGGAGCTGTTTTTT.

The V gene is TRBV11-1, the J gene TRBJ2-3; the D gene is possibly TRBD1 (6 bases). CDR1 and CDR2 (germline): SGHAT, FQDESV (reference sequence). Trimming removed 5 bases at V and 9 bases at J, with 12 bases between. The CDR3 runs 12 residues. CDR3 DNA: TGTGCCAGCAGCAAGACAGGAGAGACGCAGTATTTT. Protein product: CASSKTGETQYF.

This chain joins TRBV13 and TRBJ1-3; D is ambiguous. Trimming removed 1 base at V and 4 bases at J, with 14 bases between. The CDR3 is 16 residues long. The germline V gene encodes CDR1 PRHDT and CDR2 FYEKMQ (reference sequence). DNA for the CDR3: TGTGCCAGCAGCTTAGATCTCCAGGTCGAAGGAAACACCATATATTTT. Translated, it gives CASSLDLQVEGNTIYF.

The gene calls are TRBV7-2 and TRBJ1-5, with D tentatively TRBD1 (5 bases). CDR3 length: 16 amino acids. V was trimmed by 6 bases and J by 2 bases, leaving 17 bases between them. Germline values: CDR1 SGHTA, CDR2 FQGNSA. This chain's CDR3 is CASRDGGLSGNQPQHF. DNA for the CDR3: TGTGCCAGCAGAGACGGGGGTCTGAGTGGCAATCAGCCCCAGCATTTT.

The chain carries TRBV7-9 and TRBJ1-6, with D unclear. The germline CDR1 and CDR2 sequences are SEHNR and FQNEAQ (reference sequence). This CDR3 has 16 amino acids. The germline V and J ends were trimmed by 3 bases and 0 bases, with 9 bases remaining between them. The CDR3 region has the DNA TGTGCCAGCAGCTTTACGGCCAGCTCCTATAATTCACCCCTCCACTTT. It yields the protein CASSFTASSYNSPLHF.

The V gene is TRBV11-2, the J gene TRBJ2-6; weak D call: TRBD2 (5 bases). Germline CDR1 SGHAT, CDR2 FQNNGV. The V end lost 4 bases, the J end lost 2 bases, and 9 bases lay between the germline ends. This CDR3 spans 15 amino acids. CDR3 region: CASSSLEAGANVLTF. As DNA, the CDR3 is TGTGCCAGCAGCTCTTTGGAGGCTGGGGCCAACGTCCTGACTTTC.

This sequence joins TRBV4-1 and TRBJ1-2; possibly TRBD1 for D (5 bases). With 4 bases removed from V and 7 bases from J, the gap between germline ends came to 22 bases. Germline CDR1 MGHRA, CDR2 YSYEKL. CDR3 length equals 16 residues. CDR3 bases: TGCGCCAGCAGCCGCACCTTAGGAGGGCAGGGAGTTGGCTACACCTTC. Translated: CASSRTLGGQGVGYTF.

V is TRBV29-1 and J is TRBJ2-5; D not resolved. The CDR3 contains 13 residues. V was shortened by 7 bases and J by 1 base, with 13 bases between the two germline ends. Germline V CDR1 and CDR2: SQVTM, ANQGSEA. The CDR3 protein is CSGYHSPQETQYF. Written as DNA, the CDR3 is TGCAGCGGATACCACAGCCCCCAAGAGACCCAGTACTTC.

The chain links TRBV5-4 to TRBJ1-1; D gene ambiguous. The CDR3 has 13 residues. The V gene's germline CDR1 is SGHNT and CDR2 YYREEE (reference sequence). Trimming cost V 2 bases and J 3 bases, with 8 bases left between them. This chain's CDR3 is CASSFSLDTEAFF. The CDR3, as DNA: TGTGCCAGCAGCTTTAGTTTGGACACTGAAGCTTTCTTT.

The rearrangement joins TRBV30 to TRBJ2-2, with 8 bases fitting TRBD1. This CDR3 is built from 15 residues. After removal of 4 bases from V and 3 bases from J, the junction contained 7 bases not matched to a gene. Per the germline V gene, CDR1 is GTSNPN and CDR2 is SVGIG (reference sequence). The CDR3 DNA is TGTGCCTGGAAAGTGGCGACAGGGGACACCGGGGAGCTGTTTTTT. Protein sequence: CAWKVATGDTGELFF.

The J gene is TRBJ2-7, the V gene TRBV29-1; possibly TRBD1 for D (7 bases). Germline lookup yields CDR1 SQVTM and CDR2 ANQGSEA. Trimming pared 2 bases from V and 3 bases from J, leaving 17 bases between. The CDR3 consists of 15 residues. For the CDR3, the DNA is TGCAGCGTTGAATGGTCGGGGGACAGTTACTACGAGCAGTACTTC. This gives the protein CSVEWSGDSYYEQYF.

V and J are TRBV7-2 and TRBJ2-1; 11 bases are shared with TRBD2. V was pared by 5 bases and J by 8 bases, with 8 bases of the junction left unmatched. The CDR3 is 15 amino acids. Germline loops: CDR1 SGHTA, CDR2 FQGNSA. For the CDR3, the DNA is TGTGCCAGCAGCGAAACTAGCGGGGGCGGGGATGAGCAGTTCTTC. This gives the protein CASSETSGGGDEQFF.

The J gene is TRBJ2-1, the V gene TRBV27; 9 nucleotides align to TRBD1. Losses at the gene ends were 4 bases for V and 8 bases for J; bases not matched to a gene: 9. CDR1 MNHEY and CDR2 SMNVEV come from the germline V gene (reference sequence). The CDR3 covers 15 residues. The DNA of the CDR3 is TGTGCCAGCAGTTGGCCGGGACAGGGTCTGTATGAGCAGTTCTTC. This codes for CASSWPGQGLYEQFF.

The chain combines TRBV7-9 with TRBJ2-1; D not resolved. CDR1 and CDR2 from the germline V gene are SEHNR and FQNEAQ (reference sequence). The CDR3 is 15 residues long. Between the trimmed V and J ends, which lost 4 bases and 4 bases, there was a span of 14 bases. The CDR3 loop reads CASSSIGEDYNEQFF. The DNA for the CDR3 is TGTGCCAGCAGCTCAATTGGGGAAGATTACAATGAGCAGTTCTTC.

The V call is TRBV7-8, the J call TRBJ1-1; the D is unclear. V was clipped by 1 base and J by 1 base, with 10 bases between them. Per the germline V gene, CDR1 is SGHVS and CDR2 is FQNEAQ. This CDR3 spans 15 amino acids. The CDR3 region has the DNA TGTGCCAGCAGCTTAGGTCACAGCCGGAACACTGAAGCTTTCTTT. Translating it yields CASSLGHSRNTEAFF.